This T cell receptor (beta chain) is drawn from a study of T cells after yellow fever vaccination. This clonotype has at least ten counts. The antigen remains unidentified. TCRdb independently ran MiXCR on the 5' RACE reads; one entry per CDR3 protein. Of about 57,000 distinct CDR3 sequences detected, approximately 7% appear once; the ten largest clones hold 36%. Overall study results and limits: Some clonotypes, a small share, were shared between CD4 and CD8 compartments.

Trimming removed 1 base from V and 4 bases from J; junction bases left unmatched: 7. Germline-derived CDR1 and CDR2 are SGHVS and FQNEAQ. The CDR3 runs 16 residues. Specimen: CD8+ T cells sorted from PBMCs, collected 15 days after the yellow fever booster vaccination. The chain joins TRBV7-8 to TRBJ2-7, with TRBD2 matching 10 bases. The source is a man aged 25 to 45 who received the YFV17D yellow fever vaccine. Here the CDR3 DNA reads TGTGCCAGCAGCTTAGGGGTGAGCGGGAGGGGGTACGAGCAGTACTTC. Amino acid sequence: CASSLGVSGRGYEQYF. Combining the CDR3 with reference TRBV7-8 and TRBJ2-7 gives the whole variable domain GAGVSQSPRYKVAKRGQDVALRCDPISGHVSLFWYQQALGQGPEFLTYFQNEAQLDKSGLPSDRFFAERPEGSVSTLKIQRTQQEDSAVYLCASSLGVSGRGYEQYFGPGTRLTVT.